The following is a TCR beta chain sequence with its context. The target antigen is unknown. This sample is drawn from a study of shared clonotypes between healthy human individuals. Across the study: Two women and three men aged 18 to 49 served as donors. Study-level results: Clonotype sharing among donors, it was expected, would be affected by sequencing depth. Despite large depth, sorted-subset datasets appeared incompletely sequenced.

Germline V gives CDR1 LNHDA, CDR2 SQIVND (reference sequence). V was shortened by 3 bases and J by 0 bases, with 12 bases between the two germline ends. The CDR3 is 16 residues long. Generated by immunoSEQ multiplex PCR, the TCRdb table keeps only in-frame clones and is missing some. The profile shows about 360,000 clones, 73% of them singletons. The TCR comes from a man aged 25 to 40 in good health. The specimen sequenced was memory CD4+ T cells sorted from blood. Noted subset: CD45RA-negative fraction. This chain uses TRBV19 with TRBJ2-1; D gene uncertain. For the CDR3, the DNA is TGTGCCAGTAGTATTAAATCTCACTACTCCTACAATGAGCAGTTCTTC. It encodes CASSIKSHYSYNEQFF. The whole variable domain, filled in from reference TRBV19 and TRBJ2-1, reads DGGITQSPKYLFRKEGQNVTLSCEQNLNHDAMYWYRQDPGQGLRLIYYSQIVNDFQKGDIAEGYSVSREKKESFPLTVTSAQKNPTAFYLCASSIKSHYSYNEQFFGPGTRLTVL.